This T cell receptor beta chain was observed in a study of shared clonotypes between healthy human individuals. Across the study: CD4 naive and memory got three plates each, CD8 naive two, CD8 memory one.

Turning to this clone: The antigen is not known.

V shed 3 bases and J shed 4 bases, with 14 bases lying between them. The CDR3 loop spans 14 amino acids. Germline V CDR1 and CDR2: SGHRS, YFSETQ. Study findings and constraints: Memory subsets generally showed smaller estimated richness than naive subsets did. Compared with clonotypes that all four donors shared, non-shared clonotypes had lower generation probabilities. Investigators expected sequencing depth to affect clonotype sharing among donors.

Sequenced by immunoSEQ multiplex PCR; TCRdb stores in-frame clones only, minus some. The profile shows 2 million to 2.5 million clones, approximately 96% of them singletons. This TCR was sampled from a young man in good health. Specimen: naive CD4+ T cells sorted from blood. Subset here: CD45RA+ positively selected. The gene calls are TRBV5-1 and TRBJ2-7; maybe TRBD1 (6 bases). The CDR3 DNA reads TGCGCCAGCAGCTCGCCAGGGGACATATACGAGCAGTACTTC. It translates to CASSSPGDIYEQYF.